This entry lists 6 T cell receptor beta chains sequenced from one sample in a study of neurological immune-mediated disorders. Indicated time point: longitudinal time-point 1 (baseline). TCRdb re-called the 5' RACE reads with MiXCR, one entry per CDR3 protein. Counted here are about 71,000 distinct CDR3 sequences, approximately 10% occurring once; the ten biggest clones make up approximately 9.7%. The sequenced material came from PBMCs. These receptors were obtained from a man younger than 40 in good health.

Many counts were recorded for this clonotype. The chain combines TRBV6-5 with TRBJ2-7; 7 bases fit TRBD1. The J segment lost 6 bases and the V segment lost 0 bases, leaving 5 bases of the junction unmatched. The CDR3 sequence is 14 residues long. Germline V CDR1 and CDR2: MNHEY, SVGAGI. DNA for the CDR3: TGTGCCAGCAGTTACTCGCGGACAGGATCCGAGCAGTACTTC. Translated, it gives CASSYSRTGSEQYF.

This clonotype was recorded at least ten times. The gene calls are TRBV5-1 and TRBJ2-1; D call uncertain. Germline assignment: CDR1 SGHRS and CDR2 YFSETQ. V was pared by 4 bases and J by 9 bases, with 11 bases between. This CDR3 has 12 residues. The CDR3 here is CASSATLSEQFF. DNA of the CDR3: TGCGCCAGCAGCGCGACTTTAAGTGAGCAGTTCTTC.

This clonotype has a count of ten or more. The chain joins TRBV9 to TRBJ2-3, with 10 bases identical to TRBD2. With V trimmed by 2 bases and J by 1 base, 7 bases remained unmatched. CDR3 size: 17 residues. Germline V gene sequence: CDR1 SGDLS, CDR2 YYNGEE. CDR3 residues: CASSVWYGTSGTDTQYF. DNA of the CDR3: TGTGCCAGCAGCGTTTGGTACGGGACTAGCGGCACAGATACGCAGTATTTT.

This clonotype was picked up many times. The genes are TRBV7-7 and TRBJ2-3; D perhaps matches TRBD2 (5 bases). Germline loops: CDR1 SSHAT, CDR2 FNYEAQ (reference sequence). CDR3 length equals 16 residues. V was cut by 1 base and J by 5 bases, with 16 bases left in between. This CDR3 is CASSLVAGFAIDTQYF. The DNA of the CDR3 is TGTGCCAGCAGCTTAGTGGCGGGCTTCGCTATAGATACGCAGTATTTT.

This clonotype occurred many times. The chain uses TRBV30 and TRBJ2-7; D gene ambiguous. Trimming pared 2 bases from V and 4 bases from J, leaving 9 bases between. This CDR3 spans 12 amino acids. Per germline, CDR1 GTSNPN and CDR2 SVGIG (reference sequence). In nucleotides, the CDR3 is TGTGCCTGGAGTCTTGTAGGGTACGAGCAGTACTTC. This codes for CAWSLVGYEQYF. The complete variable domain, with remaining parts taken from reference TRBV30 and TRBJ2-7, reads SQTIHQWPATLVQPVGSPLSLECTVEGTSNPNLYWYRQAAGRGLQLLFYSVGIGQISSEVPQNLSASRPQDRQFILSSKKLLLSDSGFYLCAWSLVGYEQYFGPGTRLTVT.

This clonotype was observed many times. The V and J genes are TRBV20-1 and TRBJ1-2; 7 bases align to TRBD1. CDR1 is DFQATT, CDR2 SNEGSKA, per germline (reference sequence). Trimming took 7 bases from V and 8 from J; bases not matched to a gene: 10. The CDR3 runs 12 residues. The CDR3 nucleotides read TGCAGTGTAGATGACAGGGTCGGCGGCTACACCTTC. Residues: CSVDDRVGGYTF.